The next 13 T cell receptor beta chains were all read from a single sample in a study of early T cells in non-severe SARS-CoV-2 infection. TCRdb processed the 5' RACE reads anew with MiXCR; each CDR3 protein has one entry. This table holds roughly 60,000 distinct CDR3 sequences, roughly 13% found once. Material: whole blood. The origin of the receptors is an adult who was a healthcare worker with PCR-confirmed SARS-CoV-2 infection or an uninfected control (not recorded which).

This chain connects TRBV29-1 to TRBJ1-2; the match to TRBD1 covers 7 bases. The CDR3 is made up of 13 amino acids. Looked up from germline, CDR1 is SQVTM and CDR2 is ANQGSEA. V shed 3 bases, J shed 4 bases, and the junction held 5 bases outside the gene matches. The CDR3 sequence is CSVEGQTSYGYTF. CDR3 bases: TGCAGCGTTGAGGGACAGACGAGCTATGGCTACACCTTC.

The genes are TRBV6-2 or TRBV6-3 and TRBJ2-4; D unclear. CDR1 MNHEY and CDR2 SVGEGT come from the germline V gene. The CDR3 sequence is 13 residues long. Trimming removed 3 bases from V and 8 bases from J, with 11 bases in between. The CDR3 coding sequence is TGTGCCAGCAGTTATCCGAATGCCGACATTCAGTACTTC. Translating it yields CASSYPNADIQYF.

This clonotype rates as medium-sized (0.01 to 0.1%). The CDR3 loop is CASSERGGGTYNEQFF. CDR3 sequence (DNA): TGTGCCAGCAGTGAACGCGGGGGAGGCACCTACAATGAGCAGTTCTTC. The rearrangement joins TRBV6-1 to TRBJ2-1; 7 nucleotides line up with TRBD2. The CDR3 covers 16 residues. The trim removed 2 bases at V and 2 bases at J, leaving 6 bases unmatched. Germline-derived CDR1 and CDR2 are MNHNS and SASEGT.

This clonotype has more than one count but fewer than ten. The rearrangement uses TRBV10-2 and TRBJ2-1, with unresolved D. CDR3 length equals 11 residues. Germline V gene data show CDR1 as WSHSY and CDR2 as SAAADI. V was trimmed by 1 base and J by 12 bases, leaving 7 bases between them. As DNA, the CDR3 is TGCGCCAGCAGTGAGTATGGTGGGCAGTTCTTC. Translated, it gives CASSEYGGQFF.

This chain connects TRBV30 to TRBJ2-7; 13 bases fit TRBD2. This CDR3 is 14 amino acids long. With 5 bases clipped from V and 6 bases from J, the junction kept 7 bases outside the gene matches. The germline V gene has CDR1 GTSNPN and CDR2 SVGIG (reference sequence). The DNA of the CDR3 is TGTGCCTGGTCCCGACTAGCGGGGGGTAGCGAGCAGTACTTC. This translates into CAWSRLAGGSEQYF.

This clonotype has ten or more counts. The rearrangement uses TRBV27 and TRBJ2-1; no clear D gene. Germline V gene sequence: CDR1 MNHEY, CDR2 SMNVEV (reference sequence). With 3 bases removed from V and 5 bases from J, the gap between germline ends came to 11 bases. This CDR3 comprises 14 residues. In nucleotides, the CDR3 is TGTGCCAGCAGTTTCTCTTCTGCGGACAATGAGCAGTTCTTC. Protein sequence: CASSFSSADNEQFF.

This clonotype was counted a few times. The V gene is TRBV11-2, the J gene TRBJ1-2, with a possible D match to TRBD1 (6 bases). Per the germline V gene, CDR1 is SGHAT and CDR2 is FQNNGV. The CDR3 extends over 13 amino acids. Trimming left V 6 bases short and J 7 bases short, with 15 bases between. The CDR3 here is CASSYTGIGGYTF. CDR3 DNA: TGTGCCAGCAGTTATACAGGGATAGGTGGCTACACCTTC.

This clonotype was detected many times. The rearrangement uses TRBV14 and TRBJ2-1; D gene unclear. Trimming took off 3 bases at V and 9 bases at J, with 18 bases between the two ends. This CDR3 region has 15 residues. CDR1 is SGHDN, CDR2 FVKESK, per germline. The CDR3 sequence: CASSQLLGTAAEQFF. CDR3 sequence (DNA): TGTGCCAGCAGCCAGCTGCTGGGTACGGCCGCTGAGCAGTTCTTC.

This clonotype has just a few counts. This sequence joins TRBV6-1 and TRBJ2-5; possible D gene TRBD1, 5 bases. Trimming pared 3 bases from V and 3 bases from J, leaving 8 bases between. The CDR3 runs to 13 residues. In germline, CDR1 is MNHNS, CDR2 SASEGT. The CDR3 loop reads CASSDPGKETQYF. The CDR3 DNA sequence: TGTGCCAGCAGTGATCCAGGGAAAGAGACCCAGTACTTC.

This clonotype was seen only a few times. The chain carries TRBV20-1 and TRBJ2-7; 8 nucleotides align to TRBD1. The CDR3 covers 14 residues. Germline loops: CDR1 DFQATT, CDR2 SNEGSKA (reference sequence). V trimming: 1 base; J trimming: 3 bases; junction bases outside the gene matches: 5. DNA of the CDR3: TGCAGTGCTAGAGGGGCGGACAGGGACTACGAGCAGTACTTC. Protein sequence: CSARGADRDYEQYF.

The V call is TRBV10-3, the J call TRBJ2-5; 8 bases fit TRBD2. V gave up 6 bases and J gave up 4 bases; unmatched junction bases: 10. The CDR3 is 15 residues long. CDR1 and CDR2 (germline): ENHRY, SYGVKD. CDR3 protein: CAIREAAAGAETQYF. The CDR3 nucleotides are TGTGCCATCAGGGAGGCTGCAGCGGGAGCAGAGACCCAGTACTTC.

This clonotype turned up a few times. The rearrangement links TRBV7-2 to TRBJ1-3, with D hard to call. Germline-derived CDR1 and CDR2 are SGHTA and FQGNSA. V lost 1 base and J 0 bases, leaving 7 bases between the germline ends. CDR3 length equals 15 residues. As DNA, the CDR3 is TGTGCCAGCAGCTTAGGCTCGCACTCTGGAAACACCATATATTTT. As protein: CASSLGSHSGNTIYF.

This clonotype was found many times. This chain joins TRBV12-3 or TRBV12-4 and TRBJ1-1; D is undetermined. The CDR3 is made up of 12 amino acids. Trimming took 5 bases from V and 4 from J, leaving 8 bases between them. CDR3 DNA sequence: TGTGCCAGCAGTCGGCGGAGCACTGAAGCTTTCTTT. Translating it yields CASSRRSTEAFF.